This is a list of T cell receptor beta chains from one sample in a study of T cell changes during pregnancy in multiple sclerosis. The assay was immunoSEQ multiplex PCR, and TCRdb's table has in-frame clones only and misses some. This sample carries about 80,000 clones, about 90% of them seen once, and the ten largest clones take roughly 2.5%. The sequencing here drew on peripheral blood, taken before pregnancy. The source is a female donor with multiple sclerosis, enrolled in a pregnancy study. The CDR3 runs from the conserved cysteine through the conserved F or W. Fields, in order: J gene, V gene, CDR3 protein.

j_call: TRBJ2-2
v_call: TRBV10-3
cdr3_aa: CANGPGNGELFF

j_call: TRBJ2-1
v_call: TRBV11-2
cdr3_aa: CASSYSRTGVNEQFF

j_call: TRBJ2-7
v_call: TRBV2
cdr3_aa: CAQLTVREGKVWQYF

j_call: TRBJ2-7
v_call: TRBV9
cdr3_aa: CASSVGTGLSYEQYF

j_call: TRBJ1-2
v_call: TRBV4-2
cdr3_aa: CASRLSTGQGGYGYTF

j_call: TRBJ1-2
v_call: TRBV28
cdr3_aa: CASTPHRYEGYTF

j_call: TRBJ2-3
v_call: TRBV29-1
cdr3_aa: CSVEPGGVADTQYF

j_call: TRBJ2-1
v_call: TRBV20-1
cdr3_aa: CRREGHNEQFF

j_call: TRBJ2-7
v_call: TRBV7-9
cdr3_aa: CASSLGQGWDEQYF

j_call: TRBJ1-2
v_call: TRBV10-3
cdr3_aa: CAISESAGSVNGYTF

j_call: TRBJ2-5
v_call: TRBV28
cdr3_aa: CASRRGGQETQYF

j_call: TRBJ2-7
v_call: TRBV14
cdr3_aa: CASSQDPGGSTYEQYF

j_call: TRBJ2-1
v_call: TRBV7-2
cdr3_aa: CASSLGGVGGRVYNEQFF

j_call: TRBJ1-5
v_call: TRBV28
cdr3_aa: CASSLSGASQPQHF

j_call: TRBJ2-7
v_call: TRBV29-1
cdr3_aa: CSAGHTYEQYF

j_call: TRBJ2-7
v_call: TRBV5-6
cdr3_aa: CASQTGLAGAKGYEQYF

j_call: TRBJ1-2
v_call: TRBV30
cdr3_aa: CAWSALKTGHYGYTF

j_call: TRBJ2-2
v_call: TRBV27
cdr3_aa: CASSYRGLAHGVTNTGELFF

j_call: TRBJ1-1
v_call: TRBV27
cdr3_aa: CASSPGTGGDTEAFF

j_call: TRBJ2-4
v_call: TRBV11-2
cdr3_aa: CASSTDIRNIQYF

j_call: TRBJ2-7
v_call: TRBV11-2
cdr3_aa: CASSLTGVEQYF

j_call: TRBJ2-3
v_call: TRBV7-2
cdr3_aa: CASSLGAGGTDTQYF

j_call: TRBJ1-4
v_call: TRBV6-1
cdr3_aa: CASSTGRSTNEKLFF

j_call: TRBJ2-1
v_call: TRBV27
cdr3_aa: CASSLPSIPGGSYNEQFF

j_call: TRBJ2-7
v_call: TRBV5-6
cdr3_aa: CASSRIDRDNYEQYF

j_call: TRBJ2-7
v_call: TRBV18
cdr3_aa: CASSPRFLYRDKSYEQYF

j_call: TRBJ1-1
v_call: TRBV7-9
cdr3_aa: CASSLGEYTEAFF

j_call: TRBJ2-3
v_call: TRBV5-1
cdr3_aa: CASSLLASGRTDTQYF

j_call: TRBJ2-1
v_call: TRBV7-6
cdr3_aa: CASSTTRTSGANEQFF

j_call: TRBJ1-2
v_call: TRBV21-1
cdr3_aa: CASSMAGANYGYTF

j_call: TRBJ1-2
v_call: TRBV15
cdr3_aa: CATSVPGLSYGYTF

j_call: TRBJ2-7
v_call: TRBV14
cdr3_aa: CASSQVRGHEQYF

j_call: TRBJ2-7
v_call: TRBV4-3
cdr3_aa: CASSQEGASGEQYF

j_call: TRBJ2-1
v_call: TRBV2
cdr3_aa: CASMEDAPINEQFF

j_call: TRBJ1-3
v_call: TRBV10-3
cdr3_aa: CAISGGHSSGNTIYF

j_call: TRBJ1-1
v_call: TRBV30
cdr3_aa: CAWSRREDHEAFF

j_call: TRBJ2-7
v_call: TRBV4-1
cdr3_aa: CASSQEFSGTIIPYEQYF

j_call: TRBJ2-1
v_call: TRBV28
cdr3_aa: CASSFGPNEQFF

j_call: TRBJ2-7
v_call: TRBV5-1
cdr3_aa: CASGPSLLSYEQYF

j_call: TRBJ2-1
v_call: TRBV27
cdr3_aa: CASSGGSAYNEQFF

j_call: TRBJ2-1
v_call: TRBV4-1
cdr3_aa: CASSQDNTGGYNEQFF

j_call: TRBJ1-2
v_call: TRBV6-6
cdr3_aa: CASRQGANYGYTF

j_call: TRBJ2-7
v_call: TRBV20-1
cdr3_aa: CSPDYRGEQYF

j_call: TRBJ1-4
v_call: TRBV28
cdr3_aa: CASSQTSGEKLFF

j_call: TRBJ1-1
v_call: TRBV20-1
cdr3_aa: CSAAGPTEAFF

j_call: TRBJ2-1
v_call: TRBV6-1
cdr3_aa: CASSAYLGTSGTNEQFF

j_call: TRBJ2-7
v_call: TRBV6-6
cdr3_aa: CASSLGGNPYEQYF

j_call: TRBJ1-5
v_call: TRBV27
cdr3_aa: CASGWGVYQPQHF

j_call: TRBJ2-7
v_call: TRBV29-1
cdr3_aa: CSARQGGGPYEQYF

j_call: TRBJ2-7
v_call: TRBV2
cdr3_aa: CASSEEAGRSYEQYF

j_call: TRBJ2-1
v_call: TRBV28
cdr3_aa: CASSLQYYNEQFF

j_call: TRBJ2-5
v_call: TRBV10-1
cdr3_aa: CAGTAGGQETQYF